The rows below give T cell receptor beta chains drawn from one sample of a study of response to subunit inactivated influenza vaccine. TCRdb used MiXCR to reprocess the RT-PCR reads, holding one entry per CDR3 protein. The sample includes about 780,000 distinct CDR3 sequences, around a sixth seen only once; the top ten take 9.5% to 13%. Sample: PBMCs from blood, taken 5 days after vaccination. Receptors were obtained from a man aged 45 to 65 who received an inactivated influenza vaccine. Each CDR3 is given with its conserved first and last residue. Not every row has a clone size; where given, it reads once, few, many or a size class.

V gene,clone size,J gene,CDR3 protein
TRBV3-1,few,TRBJ2-2,CASSLPTGLDTGELFF
TRBV9,.,TRBJ2-3,CASSVAGVVDRYFADTQYF
TRBV6-2/TRBV6-3,.,TRBJ2-2,CASSFQSSGGPTGELFF
TRBV7-9,.,TRBJ1-1,CASSIATGEAFF
TRBV27,.,TRBJ2-6,CATRRGTVSGANVLTF
TRBV14,.,TRBJ2-5,CASSQALGIQETQYF
TRBV6-1,.,TRBJ2-7,CASTYSRPSSSYEQYF
TRBV18,many,TRBJ2-5,CASSPPTRAGFETQYF
TRBV5-1,few,TRBJ1-1,CASSSVLTGKHTEAFF
TRBV10-2,.,TRBJ2-1,CASSGFRTPQYNEQFF
TRBV6-2/TRBV6-3,.,TRBJ2-2,CASSYRPNTGELFF
TRBV30,few,TRBJ1-1,CAWSVGDYTEAFF
TRBV14,few,TRBJ2-7,CASSQFTSGRTYEQYF
TRBV4-3,.,TRBJ2-7,CASSQEGSGEQYF
TRBV9,few,TRBJ2-5,CASSVGIAGETQYF